This T cell receptor (beta chain) is from a study of human T cells and chemical hapten exposure. Turning to the study itself: DPC at 0.01% went onto the upper back in patch tests, read at 6 days.

The time point is: patch test 1, 2 weeks after DPC sensitization. Sample treatment: therapeutic diphenylcyclopropenone sensitization with weekly scalp DPC. Per the authors' pipeline: Per-sample TCR counts ranged from about 23,224 to 750,000, median roughly 96,000. TCRdb analysed the RACE reads with MiXCR anew, one entry per CDR3 protein. The V and J calls, along with clone size, are taken from TCRdb and not from the paper's own processing. The sample yields about 340,000 distinct CDR3 sequences, around 6.9% seen once. Broader study findings: Expanded TCRs clustered into significantly more large CDR3 similarity groups than controls, the analysis revealed.

This CDR3 region has 17 residues. The V segment lost 0 bases and the J segment 8 bases; nucleotides outside the gene matches: 6. Germline V lookup: CDR1 MRHNA, CDR2 SNTAGT. This clonotype showed up many times. The target antigen is unknown. The TCR comes from a woman between 18 and 30 years old with alopecia areata. Some clones in this sample may be carry-over from other donors' samples. The sample here was whole blood, taken in connection with sensitization to the hapten diphenylcyclopropenone (DPC). V and J are TRBV6-4 and TRBJ2-1, with 14 bases lining up with TRBD2. CDR3 nucleotide sequence: TGTGCCAGCAGTGACTCGAAGACTAGCGGGGGGGCGGATGAGCAGTTCTTC. Protein sequence: CASSDSKTSGGADEQFF.